Included here is one TCR beta chain sequence, with context. This sample stems from a study of blood T cell repertoires in COVID-19. This CDR3 comprises 16 residues. Per the germline V gene, CDR1 is SGHNT and CDR2 is YYREEE (reference sequence). With 4 bases clipped from V and 4 bases from J, the junction kept 9 bases outside the gene matches. Only in-frame clones appear in the TCRdb table, and some are missing; sequencing was by immunoSEQ multiplex PCR. Altogether about 170,000 clones are present, around 89% being singletons, with the ten largest covering roughly 2%. The chain joins TRBV5-4 to TRBJ2-2; 8 bases map to TRBD2. Sequenced: peripheral blood. The clonotype was recovered from a man aged 50 to 59 who had recovered from COVID-19. The CDR3 loop is CASSPGGKRSTGELFF. CDR3 nucleotides: TGTGCCAGCAGCCCGGGAGGGAAGCGGAGCACCGGGGAGCTGTTTTTT.